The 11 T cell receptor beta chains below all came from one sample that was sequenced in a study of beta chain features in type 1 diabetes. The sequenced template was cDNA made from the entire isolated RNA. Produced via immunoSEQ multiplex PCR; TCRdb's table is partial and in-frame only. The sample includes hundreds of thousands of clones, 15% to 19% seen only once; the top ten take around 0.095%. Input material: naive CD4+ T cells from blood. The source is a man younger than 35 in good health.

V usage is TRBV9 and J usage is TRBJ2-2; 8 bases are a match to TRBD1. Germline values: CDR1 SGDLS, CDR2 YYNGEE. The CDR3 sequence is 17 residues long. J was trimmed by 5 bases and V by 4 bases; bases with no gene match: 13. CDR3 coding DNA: TGTGCCAGCAGCCCCATGTGGGCAGGGGGCAAAACCGGGGAGCTGTTTTTT. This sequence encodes CASSPMWAGGKTGELFF.

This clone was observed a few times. CDR3 in DNA: TGTGCCATCACGAGACTAGCGGGCTCGAGCTCCTACAATGAGCAGTTCTTC. It translates to CAITRLAGSSSYNEQFF. The chain employs TRBV10-3 and TRBJ2-1; 10 positions agree with TRBD2. Germline V gives CDR1 ENHRY, CDR2 SYGVKD. The CDR3 extends over 17 amino acids. The ends lost 7 bases at V and 0 bases at J; junction bases unmatched: 9.

CDR3 coding DNA: TGTGCCAGCACCAAATCCGGGACCAGCATCACAGATACGCAGTATTTT. Encoded protein: CASTKSGTSITDTQYF. The chain employs TRBV7-3 and TRBJ2-3, with D perhaps being TRBD1 or TRBD2 (5 bases each). V dropped 7 bases and J dropped 2 bases, with 19 bases sitting between them. Germline assignment: CDR1 SGHTA and CDR2 FQGTGA. The CDR3 totals 16 residues.

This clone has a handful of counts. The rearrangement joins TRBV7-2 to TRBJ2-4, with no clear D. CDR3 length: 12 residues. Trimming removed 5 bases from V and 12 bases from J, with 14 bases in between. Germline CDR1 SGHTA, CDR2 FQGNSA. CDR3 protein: CASSPDLLAQYF. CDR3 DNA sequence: TGTGCCAGCAGCCCTGACTTGTTAGCTCAGTACTTC.

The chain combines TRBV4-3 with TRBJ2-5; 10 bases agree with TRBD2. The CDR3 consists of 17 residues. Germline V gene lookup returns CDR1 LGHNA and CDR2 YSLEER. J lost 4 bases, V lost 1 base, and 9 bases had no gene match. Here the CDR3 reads CASSQGPSGRAGETQYF. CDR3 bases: TGCGCCAGCAGCCAAGGGCCGAGCGGGAGGGCCGGAGAGACCCAGTACTTC.

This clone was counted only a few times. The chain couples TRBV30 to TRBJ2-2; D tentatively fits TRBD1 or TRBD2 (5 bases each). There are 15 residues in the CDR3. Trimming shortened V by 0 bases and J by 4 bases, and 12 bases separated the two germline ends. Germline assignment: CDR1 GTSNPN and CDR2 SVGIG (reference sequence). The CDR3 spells CAWSVTGGSTGELFF. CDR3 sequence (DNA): TGTGCCTGGAGTGTAACAGGAGGATCCACCGGGGAGCTGTTTTTT.

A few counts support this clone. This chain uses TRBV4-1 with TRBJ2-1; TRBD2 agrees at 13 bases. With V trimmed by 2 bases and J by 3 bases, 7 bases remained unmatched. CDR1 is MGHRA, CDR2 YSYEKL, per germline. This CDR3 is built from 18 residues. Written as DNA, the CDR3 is TGCGCCAGCAGCCAACCCAGACTAGCGGGGGGCCTCTACAATGAGCAGTTCTTC. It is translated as CASSQPRLAGGLYNEQFF.

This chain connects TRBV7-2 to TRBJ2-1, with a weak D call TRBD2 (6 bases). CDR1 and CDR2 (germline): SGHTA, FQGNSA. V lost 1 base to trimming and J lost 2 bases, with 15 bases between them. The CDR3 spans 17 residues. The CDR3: CASSLGFLAGPYNEQFF. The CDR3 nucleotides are TGTGCCAGCAGCTTAGGTTTTTTGGCGGGGCCCTACAATGAGCAGTTCTTC.

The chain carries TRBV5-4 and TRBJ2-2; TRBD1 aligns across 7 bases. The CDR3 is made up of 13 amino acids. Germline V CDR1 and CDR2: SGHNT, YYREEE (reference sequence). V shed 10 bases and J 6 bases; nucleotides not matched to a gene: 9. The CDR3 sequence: CAYAGQVPGELFF. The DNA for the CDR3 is TGTGCCTACGCTGGACAGGTGCCCGGGGAGCTGTTTTTT.

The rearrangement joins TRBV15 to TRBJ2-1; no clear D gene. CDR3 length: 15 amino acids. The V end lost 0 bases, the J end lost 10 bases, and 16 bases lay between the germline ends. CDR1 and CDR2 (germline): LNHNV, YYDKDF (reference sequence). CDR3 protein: CATSRDLLGRREQFF. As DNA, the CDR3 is TGTGCCACCAGCAGAGATTTATTAGGCCGTCGGGAGCAGTTCTTC.

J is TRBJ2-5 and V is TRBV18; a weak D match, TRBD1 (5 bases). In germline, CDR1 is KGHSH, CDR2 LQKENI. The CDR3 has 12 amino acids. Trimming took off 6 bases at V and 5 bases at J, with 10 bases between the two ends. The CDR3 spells CASSEPGETQYF. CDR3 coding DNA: TGTGCCAGCTCCGAGCCAGGGGAGACCCAGTACTTC.